Presented here are 30 T cell receptor beta chains from one specimen sequenced in a study of blood T cell repertoires in COVID-19 (dated by TCRdb to about 2020). The method behind the library was the immunoSEQ multiplex PCR assay. The immuneACCESS repertoire file appears here via TCRdb, limited to in-frame rearrangements. These files lack a portion of the clones; in checked studies, under half of the deficit traces to unresolved V genes, and the cause of the others is not known. For this sample there are about 190,000 clones; around four fifths appear just once. Less than 20% of the sample belongs to the ten largest clones. The sample taken for sequencing was peripheral blood. The receptors were gathered from a human donor in a cohort sampled during active COVID-19.

This chain uses TRBV5-1 with TRBJ2-3, with TRBD2 as a possible D gene (6 bases). This CDR3 has 16 residues. CDR1 SGHRS and CDR2 YFSETQ come from the germline V gene. V was pared by 0 bases and J by 6 bases, with 17 bases between. The CDR3 is CASSLEGLAIGDTQYF. For the CDR3, the DNA is TGCGCCAGCAGCTTGGAGGGTCTAGCGATAGGGGATACGCAGTATTTT. Using reference TRBV5-1 and TRBJ2-3 for the parts outside the CDR3, the full variable domain is KAGVTQTPRYLIKTRGQQVTLSCSPISGHRSVSWYQQTPGQGLQFLFEYFSETQRNKGNFPGRFSGRQFSNSRSEMNVSTLELGDSALYLCASSLEGLAIGDTQYFGPGTRLTVL.

This clone came up once. This chain uses TRBV18 with TRBJ1-5; TRBD1 is a possible D gene (5 bases). This CDR3 is 15 amino acids long. The germline V gene encodes CDR1 KGHSH and CDR2 LQKENI. V was pared by 4 bases and J by 6 bases, with 16 bases between. The CDR3: CASSRGGTASQPQHF. DNA for the CDR3: TGTGCCAGCTCACGAGGAGGGACGGCAAGTCAGCCCCAGCATTTT.

This chain uses TRBV9 with TRBJ2-1; 7 bases are a match to TRBD2. Looked up from germline, CDR1 is SGDLS and CDR2 is YYNGEE. This CDR3 contains 15 residues. V trimming: 4 bases; J trimming: 9 bases; junction bases outside the gene matches: 13. DNA for the CDR3: TGTGCCAGCAGCCCGCGTTGGGCGGGGGAGGGTGAGCAGTTCTTC. Translation: CASSPRWAGEGEQFF.

The sample holds one count of this clone. Mismatch with germline at one junction end may stem from a read error. V and J are TRBV7-7 and TRBJ1-2, with 7 bases fitting TRBD1. Germline lookup yields CDR1 SSHAT and CDR2 FNYEAQ (reference sequence). The CDR3 has 16 residues. The CDR3 sequence is CASSLGRDRGDYGYTF. The CDR3 DNA sequence: TGTGCTAGCAGCTTAGGCCGGGACAGAGGAGACTATGGCTACACCTTC.

The chain uses TRBV2 and TRBJ1-1; 8 bases are a match to TRBD1. This CDR3 region has 15 residues. Germline V CDR1 and CDR2: SNHLY, FYNNEI. Trimming took 8 bases from V and 1 from J; bases not matched to a gene: 9. This CDR3 is CASAVPDRENTEAFF. The DNA for the CDR3 is TGTGCCAGCGCGGTTCCGGACAGGGAGAACACTGAAGCTTTCTTT. Full variable domain (remainder filled in from reference TRBV2 and TRBJ1-1): EPEVTQTPSHQVTQMGQEVILRCVPISNHLYFYWYRQILGQKVEFLVSFYNNEISEKSEIFDDQFSVERPDGSNFTLKIRSTKLEDSAMYFCASAVPDRENTEAFFGQGTRLTVV.

There are a few counts of this clone. V is TRBV5-1 and J is TRBJ1-1; 8 bases match TRBD1. Germline values: CDR1 SGHRS, CDR2 YFSETQ. V shed 2 bases and J 3 bases; nucleotides not matched to a gene: 6. This CDR3 has 15 amino acids. The CDR3 spells CASSLTTGVDTEAFF. The CDR3 DNA reads TGCGCCAGCAGCTTAACGACAGGGGTGGACACTGAAGCTTTCTTT.

The chain carries TRBV28 and TRBJ2-7; 8 positions match TRBD2. CDR3 size: 15 residues. With V trimmed by 6 bases and J by 2 bases, 9 bases remained unmatched. Germline V CDR1 and CDR2: MDHEN, SYDVKM. The chain's CDR3 is CASRPPTRGAYEQYF. The CDR3 bases are TGTGCCAGCAGACCCCCGACGCGGGGGGCCTACGAGCAGTACTTC.

The chain employs TRBV4-1 and TRBJ2-2; D perhaps matches TRBD2 (5 bases). Germline V gene sequence: CDR1 MGHRA, CDR2 YSYEKL. V lost 0 bases, J lost 6 bases, and 8 bases lay in between. This CDR3 contains 14 residues. Here the CDR3 DNA reads TGCGCCAGCAGCCAAGATCACGGGGCCGGGGAGCTGTTTTTT. Translated: CASSQDHGAGELFF.

This clone occurred once. The V gene is TRBV3-1 (or the pseudogene TRBV3-2), the J gene TRBJ2-3, with D possibly matching TRBD1 (5 bases). Trimming shortened V by 4 bases and J by 6 bases, and 20 bases separated the two germline ends. CDR1 is LGHDT, CDR2 YNNKEL, per germline (reference sequence). This CDR3 comprises 16 residues. CDR3 in amino acids: CASSPGLRKARDTQYF. Written as DNA, the CDR3 is TGTGCCAGCAGCCCAGGGCTGCGCAAGGCGCGGGATACGCAGTATTTT.

This clone occurred a few times. V and J are TRBV5-1 and TRBJ1-4; a weak D match, TRBD1 (5 bases). CDR1 is SGHRS and CDR2 is YFSETQ in the germline V gene. V was cut by 4 bases and J by 4 bases, with 14 bases left in between. This CDR3 spans 15 amino acids. The chain's CDR3 is CASSALQGFNEKLFF. As DNA, the CDR3 is TGCGCCAGCAGCGCGCTCCAGGGTTTTAATGAAAAACTGTTTTTT.

This clone occurred once. The chain has TRBV6-1 and TRBJ1-6; TRBD1 aligns across 9 bases. V lost 4 bases and J lost 8; bases outside the gene matches: 12. CDR1 and CDR2 from the germline V gene are MNHNS and SASEGT. The CDR3 covers 17 residues. CDR3: CASSARVNRGHHSPLHF. CDR3 nucleotide sequence: TGTGCCAGCAGTGCCCGGGTAAACAGGGGGCATCATTCACCCCTCCACTTT.

This clone was counted ten times or more. V usage is TRBV14 and J usage is TRBJ1-2, with a possible D match to TRBD1 (5 bases). Germline CDR1 reads SGHDN; CDR2 reads FVKESK. Trimming cost V 5 bases and J 0 bases, with 10 bases left between them. The CDR3 is 14 residues long. The CDR3 protein is CASSATVANYGYTF. The CDR3 DNA reads TGTGCCAGCAGCGCGACAGTAGCTAACTATGGCTACACCTTC. The full variable domain, in which reference TRBV14 and TRBJ1-2 provide the parts outside the CDR3, is EAGVTQFPSHSVIEKGQTVTLRCDPISGHDNLYWYRRVMGKEIKFLLHFVKESKQDESGMPNNRFLAERTGGTYSTLKVQPAELEDSGVYFCASSATVANYGYTFGSGTRLTVV.

This chain uses TRBV15 with TRBJ2-7; D is possibly TRBD1 (6 bases). The CDR3 consists of 14 residues. The germline V gene has CDR1 LNHNV and CDR2 YYDKDF (reference sequence). V lost 5 bases, J lost 1 base, and 12 bases lay in between. In DNA form, the CDR3 reads TGTGCCACCAGCGCTGGGACACCTTCCTACGAGCAGTACGTC. Residues: CATSAGTPSYEQYV.

The rearrangement joins TRBV30 to TRBJ2-3; D is unclear. This CDR3 is 13 amino acids long. The ends were cut back, 0 bases at V and 2 bases at J, with 6 bases in the middle. Per the germline V gene, CDR1 is GTSNPN and CDR2 is SVGIG (reference sequence). The CDR3, as DNA: TGTGCCTGGAGTGTGAGGATCACAGATACGCAGTATTTT. This codes for CAWSVRITDTQYF.

The rearrangement uses TRBV4-2 and TRBJ2-2; D not certain. Trimming took 7 bases from V and 0 from J, leaving 15 bases between them. The CDR3 is 16 residues long. Germline V gene data show CDR1 as LGHNA and CDR2 as YNFKEQ. For the CDR3, the DNA is TGTGCCAGCACCCGAGAGGTACGGGCGAACACCGGGGAGCTGTTTTTT. Translating it yields CASTREVRANTGELFF.

This chain connects TRBV11-2 to TRBJ2-1; 8 nucleotides line up with TRBD2. Looked up from germline, CDR1 is SGHAT and CDR2 is FQNNGV. The CDR3 contains 16 residues. Germline trimming cut 2 bases from V and 2 bases from J; bases unmatched to any gene: 5. The CDR3 DNA reads TGTGCCAGCAGCTTAAGGGGTAGCGGGACCTACAATGAGCAGTTCTTC. Translating gives CASSLRGSGTYNEQFF. Combining the CDR3 with reference TRBV11-2 and TRBJ2-1 gives the whole variable domain EAGVAQSPRYKIIEKRQSVAFWCNPISGHATLYWYQQILGQGPKLLIQFQNNGVVDDSQLPKDRFSAERLKGVDSTLKIQPAKLEDSAVYLCASSLRGSGTYNEQFFGPGTRLTVL.

In this sample, this clone turned up a few times. The chain is built from TRBV19 and TRBJ2-3; tentative D call: TRBD2 (6 bases). The germline gives CDR1 LNHDA, CDR2 SQIVND (reference sequence). The CDR3 is made up of 18 amino acids. Trimming took 2 bases from V and 6 from J, leaving 24 bases between them. The CDR3 sequence is CASSINGMRRGTEDTQYF. In DNA, the CDR3 is TGTGCCAGTAGTATAAACGGAATGAGGCGCGGGACGGAGGATACGCAGTATTTT.

This clone was counted a few times. It is unclear where the CDR3 begins or ends on the DNA, so no DNA is shown, and the CDR3 is as TCRdb lists it. The chain joins TRBV9 to TRBJ2-1; TRBD2, as called in the table, went unchecked against the DNA. CDR1 SGDLS and CDR2 YYNGEE come from the germline V gene. The length of the CDR3 is 13 amino acids, counting both ends. The CDR3 sequence: CASSVGSGTDLFF.

The chain couples TRBV28 to TRBJ2-7; TRBD2 agrees at 9 bases. V lost 6 bases to trimming and J lost 6 bases; unmatched junction nucleotides: 9. CDR1 is MDHEN, CDR2 SYDVKM, per germline. This CDR3 region has 14 residues. The CDR3 spells CASRDGGLAVEQYF. CDR3 nucleotide sequence: TGTGCCAGCAGAGACGGGGGACTAGCTGTCGAGCAGTACTTC.

The chain combines TRBV10-1 with TRBJ1-1; D unclear. Trimming took off 1 base at V and 5 bases at J, with 11 bases between the two ends. From germline, CDR1 is WNHNN and CDR2 SYGVQD (reference sequence). The CDR3 is 14 amino acids. CDR3 in DNA: TGCGCCAGCAGTGAGTGGACGGGGAGTACTGAAGCTTTCTTT. Its translation: CASSEWTGSTEAFF.

This sequence joins TRBV6-1 and TRBJ1-3; maybe TRBD1 (5 bases). Germline CDR1 reads MNHNS; CDR2 reads SASEGT. V lost 0 bases and J 7 bases, leaving 13 bases between the germline ends. This CDR3 region has 15 residues. The CDR3 DNA is TGTGCCAGCAGTGAAGCGTCGGGGGTAGTTAACACCATATATTTT. Translated: CASSEASGVVNTIYF.

This clone showed up just once. The chain employs TRBV10-3 and TRBJ2-7; D is unclear. The CDR3 has 13 amino acids. Germline V gene data show CDR1 as ENHRY and CDR2 as SYGVKD. V was cut by 6 bases and J by 3 bases, with 12 bases left in between. The CDR3 DNA follows: TGTGCCATCAGGAGACTTGAAGACTACGAGCAGTACTTC. Translation gives CAIRRLEDYEQYF.

The CDR3 DNA reads TGTGCCAGCAGTGCGGAAACAGGGTCATACAATGAGCAGTTCTTC. It encodes CASSAETGSYNEQFF. V gene TRBV2 combines with J gene TRBJ2-1; TRBD1 is a possible D gene (6 bases). V was trimmed by 4 bases and J by 4 bases, leaving 14 bases between them. Germline values: CDR1 SNHLY, CDR2 FYNNEI. CDR3 length: 15 amino acids.

V gene TRBV5-1 combines with J gene TRBJ2-5; 7 positions agree with TRBD2. Germline assignment: CDR1 SGHRS and CDR2 YFSETQ. This CDR3 region has 15 residues. V shed 0 bases and J 1 base; nucleotides not matched to a gene: 3. The CDR3 coding sequence is TGCGCCAGCAGCTTGGCCGCTAGCGGCCAAGAGACCCAGTACTTC. This gives the protein CASSLAASGQETQYF.

As for this clone: Compared with germline, one end of the junction differs, possibly owing to a read error. The rearrangement joins TRBV6-1 to TRBJ2-5; D possibly corresponds to TRBD1 (6 bases). Germline V gives CDR1 MNHNS, CDR2 SASEGT. The CDR3 is made up of 15 amino acids. The CDR3: CASREGQTSQETQYF. The CDR3 DNA sequence: TGTGCCAGCAGGGAAGGACAGACCTCCCAAGAGACCCAGTACTTC.

The rearrangement joins TRBV28 to TRBJ1-2; TRBD1 matches 8 bases. The CDR3 totals 16 residues. CDR1 and CDR2 from the germline V gene are MDHEN and SYDVKM. V dropped 6 bases and J dropped 7; count of bases not matched to a gene: 16. The CDR3 DNA reads as TGTGCCAGCAGCCCAGGAGGACAGGGCGGTTTTGGTGGCTACACCTTC. Residues: CASSPGGQGGFGGYTF.

CDR3 sequence (DNA): TGTGCCAGCAGCGGCCCCAGACAGGGGAAGTTAGATACGCAGTATTTT. Protein product: CASSGPRQGKLDTQYF. The V call is TRBV7-2, the J call TRBJ2-3, with 8 bases lining up with TRBD1. Germline V gives CDR1 SGHTA, CDR2 FQGNSA. CDR3 size: 16 residues. V dropped 5 bases and J dropped 5; count of bases not matched to a gene: 12.

The CDR3 bases are TGTGCCAGCAGTTCACCGGGACAGAAAAGTTCACCCCTCCACTTT. Amino acids: CASSSPGQKSSPLHF. V is TRBV7-8 and J is TRBJ1-6; 7 nucleotides match TRBD1. Looked up from germline, CDR1 is SGHVS and CDR2 is FQNEAQ. V trimming: 6 bases; J trimming: 9 bases; junction bases outside the gene matches: 11. The CDR3 consists of 15 residues.

V gene TRBV5-1 combines with J gene TRBJ1-2; the D gene is possibly TRBD1 (6 bases). This CDR3 is built from 14 residues. The V and J ends lost 6 bases and 3 bases respectively, with 15 bases between them. Germline CDR1 and CDR2: SGHRS and YFSETQ. The chain's CDR3 is CASNSRAGDYGYTF. CDR3 coding DNA: TGCGCCAGCAACTCCCGAGCAGGGGACTATGGCTACACCTTC.

CDR3 DNA: TGTGCCAGCAGCCGAACGAGGGTCAATCAGCCCCAGCATTTT. The encoded protein is CASSRTRVNQPQHF. J is TRBJ1-5 and V is TRBV5-5; D not resolved. The CDR3 loop spans 14 amino acids. Trimming pared 4 bases from V and 3 bases from J, leaving 11 bases between. Germline V gene lookup returns CDR1 SGHKS and CDR2 YYEKEE (reference sequence).